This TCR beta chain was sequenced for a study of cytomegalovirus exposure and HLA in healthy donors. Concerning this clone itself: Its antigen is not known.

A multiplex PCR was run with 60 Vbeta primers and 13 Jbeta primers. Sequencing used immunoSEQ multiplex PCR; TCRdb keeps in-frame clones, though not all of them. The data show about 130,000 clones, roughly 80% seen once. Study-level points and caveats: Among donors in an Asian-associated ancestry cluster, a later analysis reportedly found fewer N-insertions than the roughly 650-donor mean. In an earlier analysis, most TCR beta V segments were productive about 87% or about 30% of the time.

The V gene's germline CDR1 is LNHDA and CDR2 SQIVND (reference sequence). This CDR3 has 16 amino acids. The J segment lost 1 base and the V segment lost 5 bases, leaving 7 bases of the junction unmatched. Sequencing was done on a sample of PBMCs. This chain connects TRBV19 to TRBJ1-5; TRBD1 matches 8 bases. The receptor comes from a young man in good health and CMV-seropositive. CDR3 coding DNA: TGTGCCAGTAGTTTCCCCCCAGGGGGCAGCAATCAGCCCCAGCATTTT. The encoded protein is CASSFPPGGSNQPQHF.